This T cell receptor beta chain comes out of a study of blood T cell repertoires in COVID-19. Study at large: PBMCs, B-cell-depleted T cells, or T cells provided the cDNA or gDNA that made up the material.

In the original processing: Cell counts per sample came from amplifying reference gene primers. Sequencing was performed with immunoSEQ multiplex PCR; in TCRdb, only in-frame clones are kept and a portion is missing. That table is the source of V, J and clone size, and D and trimming were worked out from the DNA. Of approximately 150,000 clones detected, approximately 86% appear once; the ten largest clones hold approximately 4%. Everyone who took part was roughly 18 to 89 years old, and they came from fewer than 25 US areas. V trimming: 0 bases; J trimming: 9 bases; junction bases outside the gene matches: 10. The CDR3 has 16 amino acids. The V gene's germline CDR1 is SEHNR and CDR2 FQNEAQ (reference sequence).

The sequence came from a middle-aged woman who had been exposed to COVID-19. The sequenced sample was PBMCs or T cells enriched from blood (not recorded which). The chain recombines TRBV7-9 with TRBJ2-1; 8 positions match TRBD2. The CDR3 is CASSLALADLEGEQFF. CDR3 nucleotide sequence: TGTGCCAGCAGCTTAGCACTAGCGGATTTGGAAGGTGAGCAGTTCTTC.